These T cell receptor beta chains were read from a single sample in a study of blood T cells in healthy people across ages. One entry per CDR3 protein, called by TCRdb with MiXCR from the 5' RACE reads. The sample lists more than 900,000 distinct CDR3 sequences, 25% to 35% occurring once. The same data also went into a second study, on T cells of mothers and their children.

Specimen: blood. The receptor set was obtained from a woman in her forties in good health. CDR3s include the opening cysteine and the closing phenylalanine or tryptophan. D genes are given only for firm matches. For some rows the clone size is stated as once, few or many, or as a class when expanded; others skip it.

-,TRBJ1-1,-,TRBV30,CAWRRYPGTSTEAFF,TGTGCCTGGAGACGTTACCCCGGGACATCTACTGAAGCTTTCTTT
-,TRBJ1-2,many,TRBV12-3/TRBV12-4,CASSSSQGLYGYTF,TGTGCCAGCAGTTCTTCCCAGGGTCTCTATGGCTACACCTTC
-,TRBJ2-5,-,TRBV7-9,CASSLDEYGAGWRTQYF,TGTGCCAGCAGCTTAGATGAGTACGGGGCAGGGTGGAGGACCCAGTACTTC
-,TRBJ2-7,few,TRBV7-2,CASRDQGLGGFEQYF,TGTGCCAGCAGAGACCAGGGGCTAGGGGGTTTCGAGCAGTACTTC
TRBD1,TRBJ1-2,many,TRBV20-1,CSAPAGTGRFGYTF,TGCAGTGCCCCGGCCGGGACAGGGAGGTTTGGCTACACCTTC
-,TRBJ2-4,-,TRBV7-3,CASSRSGVMDEQYF,TGTGCCAGCAGCCGGTCTGGTGTGATGGATGAGCAGTACTTC
-,TRBJ2-5,few,TRBV20-1,CSAGGETQYF,TGCAGTGCGGGGGGAGAGACCCAGTACTTC
-,TRBJ1-5,-,TRBV20-1,CSARDTSQGRGAQHF,TGCAGTGCTAGAGACACTAGCCAGGGCCGCGGGGCCCAGCATTTT
TRBD2,TRBJ2-3,once,TRBV10-3,CAIGEALAADTQYF,TGCGCCATCGGTGAGGCACTAGCGGCAGATACGCAGTATTTT
-,TRBJ2-5,-,TRBV5-1,CASSLALSVETQYF,TGCGCCAGCAGCTTGGCCCTTAGTGTGGAGACCCAGTACTTC
TRBD2,TRBJ2-5,-,TRBV28,CASTGLAGALYQETQYF,TGTGCCAGCACTGGACTAGCGGGGGCGTTGTACCAAGAGACCCAGTACTTC
TRBD2,TRBJ2-1,once,TRBV12-3/TRBV12-4,CASSFRITGTSGRNEQFF,TGTGCCAGCAGTTTCCGAATCACCGGGACTAGCGGGAGGAATGAGCAGTTCTTC
TRBD2,TRBJ2-3,-,TRBV4-2,CASSQEGRGGLDTQYF,TGTGCCAGCAGCCAAGAGGGGCGGGGGGGCTTAGATACGCAGTATTTT
-,TRBJ1-4,-,TRBV5-1,CASRFTAATNEKLFF,TGCGCCAGCAGATTTACAGCCGCAACTAATGAAAAACTGTTTTTT
-,TRBJ1-1,-,TRBV10-3,CAISDFPTGNTEAFF,TGTGCCATCAGTGACTTTCCTACAGGGAACACTGAAGCTTTCTTT
TRBD1,TRBJ2-3,-,TRBV5-1,CASSATGGLSDTQYF,TGCGCCAGCAGCGCGACAGGGGGCTTGTCGGATACGCAGTATTTT
-,TRBJ1-2,many,TRBV4-1,CASSETGSTNYGHTF,TGCGCCAGCAGCGAAACCGGGTCGACTAACTATGGCCACACCTTC
-,TRBJ2-1,many,TRBV12-3/TRBV12-4,CASSLLAKSYNEQFF,TGTGCCAGCAGTTTACTAGCGAAATCCTACAATGAGCAGTTCTTC
TRBD2,TRBJ2-1,-,TRBV7-9,CASTPTWREGRIKDEQFF,TGTGCCAGCACCCCAACCTGGCGGGAGGGCCGGATTAAGGATGAGCAGTTCTTC
TRBD2,TRBJ2-5,many,TRBV14,CASSRNQLGGQETQYF,TGTGCCAGCAGCCGAAACCAACTGGGGGGGCAAGAGACCCAGTACTTC
-,TRBJ1-6,-,TRBV12-3/TRBV12-4,CASSLSYGGSPLHF,TGTGCCAGCAGTTTAAGTTACGGGGGTTCACCCCTCCACTTT
-,TRBJ2-7,-,TRBV20-1,CSANNRDKRYGQYF,TGCAGTGCTAATAACAGGGATAAGCGGTACGGACAGTACTTC
-,TRBJ2-1,-,TRBV2,CASREGGGVEQFF,TGTGCCAGCAGGGAAGGGGGGGGTGTTGAGCAGTTCTTC
-,TRBJ2-3,-,TRBV20-1,CSAIRGAYTDTQYF,TGCAGTGCTATCCGCGGGGCCTACACAGATACGCAGTATTTT
-,TRBJ1-2,-,TRBV5-5,CASSLEGGAGYTF,TGTGCCAGCAGCTTGGAGGGGGGCGCGGGCTACACCTTC
TRBD1,TRBJ1-4,few,TRBV5-8,CASSQSGRGQEKLFF,TGTGCCAGCAGCCAAAGCGGGAGGGGGCAAGAAAAACTGTTTTTT